This TCR beta chain was identified in a study of T cell responses to AZD1222 COVID-19 vaccine. At the level of the study: Second doses at about 4 or about 12 weeks were pooled.

Sequencing used immunoSEQ multiplex PCR; TCRdb keeps in-frame clones, though not all of them. The sample has roughly 120,000 clones; roughly 91% are singletons. General study results and limits: Scientists sampled the repertoires only once the peak T cell response had passed. Among the donors, most were white British and more were female, and clonal diversity was possibly underestimated.

In the case of this clone: Its antigen is currently unknown.

The specimen comprised peripheral blood, sampled on day 0 of AZD1222 vaccination. This TCR was sampled from an adult in good health.

CDR3 DNA: TGTGCCAGCAGCCAAGAAGGGGCGGGGGGCGCAGGAACTAATGAAAAACTGTTTTTT. Translation: CASSQEGAGGAGTNEKLFF. This rearrangement joins TRBV14 to TRBJ1-4; TRBD1 might be the D (6 bases). The CDR3 is made up of 19 amino acids. Germline V gene sequence: CDR1 SGHDN, CDR2 FVKESK. The germline V and J ends were trimmed by 0 bases and 1 base, with 18 bases remaining between them.